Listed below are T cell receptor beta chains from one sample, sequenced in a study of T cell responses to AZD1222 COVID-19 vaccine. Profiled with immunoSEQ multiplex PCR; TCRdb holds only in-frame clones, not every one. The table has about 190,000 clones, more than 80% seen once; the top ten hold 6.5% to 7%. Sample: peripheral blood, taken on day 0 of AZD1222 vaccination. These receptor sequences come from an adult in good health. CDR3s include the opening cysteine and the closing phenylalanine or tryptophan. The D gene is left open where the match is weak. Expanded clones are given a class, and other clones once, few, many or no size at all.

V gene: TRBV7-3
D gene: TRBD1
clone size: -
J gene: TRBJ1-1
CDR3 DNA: TGTGCCAGCAGCGACAGGGGCGGTGAAGCTTTCTTT
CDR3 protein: CASSDRGGEAFF

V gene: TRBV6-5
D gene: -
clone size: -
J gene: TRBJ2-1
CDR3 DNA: TGTGCCAGCAGTTACTCCGACCTTATGGGTACTGAGCAGTTCTTC
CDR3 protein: CASSYSDLMGTEQFF

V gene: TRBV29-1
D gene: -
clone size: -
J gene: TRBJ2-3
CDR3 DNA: TGCAGCGTTGAAGTCGGCACAGATACGCAGTATTTT
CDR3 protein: CSVEVGTDTQYF

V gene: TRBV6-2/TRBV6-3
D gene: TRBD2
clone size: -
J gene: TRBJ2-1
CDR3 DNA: TGTGCCAGCAGTCGGGGGGTCTCCTACAATGAGCAGTTCTTC
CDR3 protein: CASSRGVSYNEQFF

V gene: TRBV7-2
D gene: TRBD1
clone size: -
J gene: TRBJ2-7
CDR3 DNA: TGTGCCAGCAGCTCTCCCGGGACAGGGCTCAACGAGCAGTACTTC
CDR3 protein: CASSSPGTGLNEQYF

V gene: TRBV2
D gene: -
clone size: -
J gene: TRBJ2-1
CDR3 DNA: TGTGCCAGCAGTTATGTGCTTGAGCAGTTCTTC
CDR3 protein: CASSYVLEQFF

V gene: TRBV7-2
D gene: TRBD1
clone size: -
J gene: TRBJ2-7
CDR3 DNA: TGTGCCAGCAGGAAAAGGGGGACAGGGTTCGAGCAGTACTTC
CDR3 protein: CASRKRGTGFEQYF

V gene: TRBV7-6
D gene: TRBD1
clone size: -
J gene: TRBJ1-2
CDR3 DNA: TGTGCCAGCAGCAAAACAGGGGACCTGGGCTATGGCTACACCTTC
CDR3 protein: CASSKTGDLGYGYTF

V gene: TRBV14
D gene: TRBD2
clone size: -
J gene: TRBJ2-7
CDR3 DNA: TGTGCCAGCAGCCAAATTGCGGGGGCCTACGAGCAGTACTTC
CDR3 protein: CASSQIAGAYEQYF

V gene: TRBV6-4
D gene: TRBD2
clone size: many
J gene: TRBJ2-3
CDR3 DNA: TGTGCCAGCAGTGGGAGCGGGGGGGCCACAGATACGCAGTATTTT
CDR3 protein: CASSGSGGATDTQYF

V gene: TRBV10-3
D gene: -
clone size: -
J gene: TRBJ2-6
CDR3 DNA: TGTGCCATCAGTGGACAGGTCATTTCTGGGGCCAACGTCCTGACTTTC
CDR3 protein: CAISGQVISGANVLTF

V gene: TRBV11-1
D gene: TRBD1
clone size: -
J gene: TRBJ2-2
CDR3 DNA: TGTGCCAGCAGCTGGGACAGAGTCGCGAACACCGGGGAGCTGTTTTTT
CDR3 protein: CASSWDRVANTGELFF

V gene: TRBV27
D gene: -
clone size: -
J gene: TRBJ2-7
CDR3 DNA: TGTGCCAGCAGCGCCGGGGACCCGACCTACGAGCAGTACTTC
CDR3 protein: CASSAGDPTYEQYF

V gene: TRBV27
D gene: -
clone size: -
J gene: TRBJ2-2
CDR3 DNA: TGTGCCAGCAGTTTTGGCACCGGGGAGCTGTTTTTT
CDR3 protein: CASSFGTGELFF

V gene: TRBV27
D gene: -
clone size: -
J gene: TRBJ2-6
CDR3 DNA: TGTGCCAGCAGTTTAATCCTTGGGACGGTGGGGACCTCTGGGGCCAACGTCCTGACTTTC
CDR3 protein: CASSLILGTVGTSGANVLTF

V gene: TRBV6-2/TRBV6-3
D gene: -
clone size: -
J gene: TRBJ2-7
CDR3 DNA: TGTGCCAGCAGCTTAAGACAGAATGGGGCCTCCTACGAGCAGTACTTC
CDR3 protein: CASSLRQNGASYEQYF

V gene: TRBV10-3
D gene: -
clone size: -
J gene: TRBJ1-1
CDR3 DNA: TGTGCCTCGGACCAGGGGACGAACACTGAAGCTTTCTTT
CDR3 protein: CASDQGTNTEAFF

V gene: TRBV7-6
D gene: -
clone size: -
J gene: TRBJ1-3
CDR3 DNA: TGTGCCAGCAGCTTAGCCCCAGGGGCTTCCGGAAACACCATATATTTT
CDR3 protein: CASSLAPGASGNTIYF

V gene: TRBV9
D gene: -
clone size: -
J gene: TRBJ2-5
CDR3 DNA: TGTGCCAGCAGCCCAGGGTACCAAGAGACCCAGTACTTC
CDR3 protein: CASSPGYQETQYF

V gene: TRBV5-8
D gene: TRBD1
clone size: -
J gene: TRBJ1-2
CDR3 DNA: TGTGCCAGCAGCCACAGAGGAGGGGGCGCGGACTATGGCTACACCTTC
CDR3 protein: CASSHRGGGADYGYTF

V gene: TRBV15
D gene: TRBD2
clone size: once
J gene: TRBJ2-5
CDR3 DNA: TGTGCCACCAGCGAGAGGCTAGCGGGGGTTGAGACCCAGTACTTC
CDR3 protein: CATSERLAGVETQYF

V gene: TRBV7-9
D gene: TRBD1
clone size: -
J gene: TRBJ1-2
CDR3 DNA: TGTGCCAGCAGCTCTGGGACAGGGGGCATCTATGGCTACACCTTC
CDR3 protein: CASSSGTGGIYGYTF

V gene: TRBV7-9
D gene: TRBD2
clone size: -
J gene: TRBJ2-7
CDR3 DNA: TGTGCCAGCAGCGATAGCGGGGCGGACTCCTACGAGCAGTACTTC
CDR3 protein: CASSDSGADSYEQYF

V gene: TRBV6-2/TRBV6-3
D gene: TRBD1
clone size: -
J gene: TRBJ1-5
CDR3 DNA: TGTGCCAGCAGTTACTCGAGGCGGACAGGGTTGAAGGGGAGTCAGCCCCAGCATTTT
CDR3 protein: CASSYSRRTGLKGSQPQHF

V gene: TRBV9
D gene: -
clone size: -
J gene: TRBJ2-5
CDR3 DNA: TGTGCCAGCAGCCCCCAGGGACATCTGTACCAAGAGACCCAGTACTTC
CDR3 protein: CASSPQGHLYQETQYF

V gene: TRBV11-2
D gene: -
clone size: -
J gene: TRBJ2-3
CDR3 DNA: TGTGCCAGCAGCTTAGGAGGGTCTAGCACAGATACGCAGTATTTT
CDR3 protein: CASSLGGSSTDTQYF

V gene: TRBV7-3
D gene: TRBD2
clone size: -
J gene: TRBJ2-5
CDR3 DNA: TGTGCCAGCAGCGCGACTAGCGGGGAATCGGAGACCCAGTACTTC
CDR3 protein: CASSATSGESETQYF

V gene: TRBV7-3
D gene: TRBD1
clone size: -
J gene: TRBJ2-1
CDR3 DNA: TGTGCCAGCAGCCCCCAGCCAGGGGGCAGGAATGAGCAGTTCTTC
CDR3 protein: CASSPQPGGRNEQFF

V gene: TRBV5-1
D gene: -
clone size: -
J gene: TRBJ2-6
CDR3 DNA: TGCGCCAGCAGCTTGATCGCCAGGGGCTCTGGGGCCAACGTCCTGACTTTC
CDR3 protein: CASSLIARGSGANVLTF

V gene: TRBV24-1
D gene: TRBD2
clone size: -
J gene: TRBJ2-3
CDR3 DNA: TGTGCCACCAGTGTCGGGGGGAGCACAGATACGCAGTATTTT
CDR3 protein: CATSVGGSTDTQYF

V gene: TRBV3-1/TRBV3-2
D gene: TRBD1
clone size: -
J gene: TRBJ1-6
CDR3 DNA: TGTGCCAGCAGCAACCGGGACAGGGAAAATTCACCCCTCCACTTT
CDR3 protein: CASSNRDRENSPLHF

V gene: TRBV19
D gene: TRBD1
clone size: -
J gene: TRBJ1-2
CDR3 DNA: TGTGCCAGTGGTATACAGGGGACCAGTGGCTACACCTTC
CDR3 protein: CASGIQGTSGYTF

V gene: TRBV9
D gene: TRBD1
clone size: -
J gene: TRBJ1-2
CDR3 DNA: TGTGCCAGCAGCGTAGTGGACAGGGGAAACTATGGCTACACCTTC
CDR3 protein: CASSVVDRGNYGYTF

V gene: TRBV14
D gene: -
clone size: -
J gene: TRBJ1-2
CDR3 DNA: TGTGCCAGCAGCCAGGGGACTAACTATGGCTACACCTTC
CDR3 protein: CASSQGTNYGYTF

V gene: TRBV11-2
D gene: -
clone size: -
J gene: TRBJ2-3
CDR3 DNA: TGTGCCAGCAGCCCGGTAGGCGAACCAGATACGCAGTATTTT
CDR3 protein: CASSPVGEPDTQYF

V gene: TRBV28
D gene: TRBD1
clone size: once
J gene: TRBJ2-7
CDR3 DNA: TGTGCCAGCAGCCGGGACAGGGCTTACGAGCAGTACTTC
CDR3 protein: CASSRDRAYEQYF

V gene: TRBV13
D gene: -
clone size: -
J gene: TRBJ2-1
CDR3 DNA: TGTGCCAGCAGCGAAAGACAGGTTGAGCAGTTCTTC
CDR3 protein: CASSERQVEQFF

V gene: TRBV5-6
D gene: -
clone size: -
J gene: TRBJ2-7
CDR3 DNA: TGTGCCAGCAGCCTGGTTCGCGAGCAGTACTTC
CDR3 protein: CASSLVREQYF

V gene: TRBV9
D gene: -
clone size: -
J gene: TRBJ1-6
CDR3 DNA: TGTGCCAGCAGCGTAGACGTGGATAATTCACCCCTCCACTTT
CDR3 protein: CASSVDVDNSPLHF

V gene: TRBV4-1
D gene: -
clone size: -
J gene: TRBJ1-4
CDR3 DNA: TGCGCCAGCAGCCAGGGGGGGAGTAGCGAAAAACTGTTTTTT
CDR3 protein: CASSQGGSSEKLFF

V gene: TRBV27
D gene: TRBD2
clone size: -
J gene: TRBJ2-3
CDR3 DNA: TGTGCCACAAGACTAGCGGGGGGCCCAGATACGCAGTATTTT
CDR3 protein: CATRLAGGPDTQYF

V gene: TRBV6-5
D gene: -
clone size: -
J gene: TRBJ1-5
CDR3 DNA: TGTGCCAGCAGTTACGGGGTCATGAGTCAGCCCCAGCATTTT
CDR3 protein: CASSYGVMSQPQHF

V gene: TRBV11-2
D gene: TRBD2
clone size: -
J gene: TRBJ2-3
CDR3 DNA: TGTGCCAGCAGCTTAGGTAATAGCGGGAACACAGATACGCAGTATTTT
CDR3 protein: CASSLGNSGNTDTQYF

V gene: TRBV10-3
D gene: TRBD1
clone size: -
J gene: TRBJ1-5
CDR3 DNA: TGTGCCATCAGTGAGTCGAGGGGACAGCATAGCAATCAGCCCCAGCATTTT
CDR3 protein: CAISESRGQHSNQPQHF

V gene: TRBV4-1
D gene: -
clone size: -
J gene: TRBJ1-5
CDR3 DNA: TGCGCCAGCAGCCAAGGTAGGGTAAGGGGGAATCAGCCCCAGCATTTT
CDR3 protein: CASSQGRVRGNQPQHF

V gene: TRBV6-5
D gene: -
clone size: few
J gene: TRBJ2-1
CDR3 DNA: TGTGCCAGCAGTTACATGGTTAACTCCTACAATGAGCAGTTCTTC
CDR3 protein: CASSYMVNSYNEQFF